This passage covers 4 T cell receptor beta chains from one sample sequenced in a study of early T cells in non-severe SARS-CoV-2 infection. Each CDR3 protein is one row after TCRdb ran MiXCR on the 5' RACE reads. Of 74,000 or so distinct CDR3 sequences listed, around a tenth are singletons. The sequencing sample was made of whole blood. Every receptor here comes from an adult who was a healthcare worker with PCR-confirmed SARS-CoV-2 infection or an uninfected control (not recorded which).

This clonotype showed up many times. The V call is TRBV29-1, the J call TRBJ2-2, with D hard to call. This CDR3 has 11 residues. Germline CDR1 reads SQVTM; CDR2 reads ANQGSEA. Trimming cost V 7 bases and J 2 bases, with 5 bases left between them. In DNA form, the CDR3 reads TGCAGCGGAGGAAACACCGGGGAGCTGTTTTTT. This gives the protein CSGGNTGELFF.

In its sample, this clonotype was seen many times. The chain joins TRBV5-5 to TRBJ1-5, with a tentative D call TRBD1 (5 bases). The CDR3 contains 15 residues. The germline gives CDR1 SGHKS, CDR2 YYEKEE (reference sequence). Trimming pared 0 bases from V and 2 bases from J, leaving 9 bases between. The CDR3 here is CASSLAGQGNQPQHF. As DNA, the CDR3 is TGTGCCAGCAGCTTGGCGGGGCAGGGCAATCAGCCCCAGCATTTT.

This clonotype was counted many times. V and J are TRBV29-1 and TRBJ2-1, with 7 bases identical to TRBD1. V shed 6 bases, J shed 4 bases, and the junction held 6 bases outside the gene matches. The CDR3 has 13 residues. Germline assignment: CDR1 SQVTM and CDR2 ANQGSEA. The CDR3 loop is CSVPGQVYNEQFF. DNA for the CDR3: TGCAGCGTACCCGGACAGGTATACAATGAGCAGTTCTTC.

This clonotype has a count of ten or more. V and J are TRBV5-4 and TRBJ2-7; 8 nucleotides match TRBD1. V shed 0 bases, J shed 9 bases, and the junction held 8 bases outside the gene matches. Germline CDR1 SGHNT, CDR2 YYREEE (reference sequence). There are 14 residues in the CDR3. Here the CDR3 DNA reads TGTGCCAGCAGCTTGGGGCAGGGGGCTGTCGCGCAGTACTTC. It yields the protein CASSLGQGAVAQYF.